This is a list of T cell receptor beta chains from one sample in a study of identical twins' blood T cells. MiXCR, run by TCRdb on the 5' RACE reads, gives a single entry per CDR3 protein. Counted here are hundreds of thousands of distinct CDR3 sequences, approximately 30% occurring once; the ten biggest clones make up 6% to 7%. Specimen: PBMCs. Every receptor here comes from a woman aged 18-49 years in good health. CDR3s include the opening cysteine and the closing phenylalanine or tryptophan. Fields, in order: J gene, clone size, V gene, D gene, CDR3 protein, CDR3 DNA. D genes are given only for firm matches. A clone size is listed for some rows: how often the clone was seen (once, few, many), or a class if it is expanded.

>TRBJ1-1|NA|TRBV20-1|NA
CSASERLRQIVNTEAFF
TGCAGTGCTAGTGAGAGGCTACGACAGATTGTGAACACTGAAGCTTTCTTT
>TRBJ1-1|few|TRBV29-1|NA
CSARTLNTEAFF
TGCAGCGCCCGGACATTGAACACTGAAGCTTTCTTT
>TRBJ2-7|few|TRBV29-1|NA
CSVEWQGGSSYEQYF
TGCAGCGTTGAATGGCAGGGAGGTAGCTCCTACGAGCAGTACTTC
>TRBJ1-1|NA|TRBV29-1|NA
CSVNLLRVSTEAFF
TGCAGCGTAAACCTCCTACGGGTTTCCACTGAAGCTTTCTTT
>TRBJ1-2|NA|TRBV20-1|NA
CSARAGGSHGYTF
TGCAGTGCTAGAGCAGGTGGATCTCATGGCTACACCTTC
>TRBJ2-2|NA|TRBV6-1|NA
CASSEMGLNTGELFF
TGTGCCAGCAGTGAGATGGGACTGAACACCGGGGAGCTGTTTTTT
>TRBJ2-3|many|TRBV5-1|NA
CASSLEVDTQYF
TGCGCCAGCAGCTTGGAAGTAGATACGCAGTATTTT
>TRBJ1-5|few|TRBV2|NA
CASKTEGGYQPQHF
TGTGCCAGCAAGACGGAAGGTGGTTACCAGCCCCAGCATTTT
>TRBJ1-1|NA|TRBV20-1|NA
CSASQGQNTEAFF
TGCAGTGCTTCCCAGGGGCAGAACACTGAAGCTTTCTTT
>TRBJ1-1|NA|TRBV28|TRBD1
CASRPVAGRGANTEAFF
TGTGCCAGCAGACCTGTCGCGGGCAGGGGGGCGAACACTGAAGCTTTCTTT
>TRBJ1-1|few|TRBV28|TRBD1
CASKQPGGKMNTEAFF
TGTGCCAGCAAACAGCCAGGGGGCAAAATGAACACTGAAGCTTTCTTT
>TRBJ2-1|few|TRBV20-1|TRBD2
CSAKFLLAGAYNEQFF
TGCAGTGCTAAGTTTCTGCTAGCGGGCGCCTACAATGAGCAGTTCTTC
>TRBJ2-7|NA|TRBV20-1|TRBD1
CSSTDRVDEQYF
TGCAGTTCTACGGACAGGGTTGACGAGCAGTACTTC
>TRBJ1-2|NA|TRBV6-5|TRBD1
CVSSRQGALCYTF
TGTGTCAGCAGTCGACAGGGTGCACTCTGCTACACCTTC